The entry that follows covers one T cell receptor beta chain sequence. These data are taken from a study of control samples from healthy donors and cancer patients. Using immunoSEQ multiplex PCR, the repertoire was profiled, and TCRdb retains in-frame clones only, with some absent. The table lists some 140,000 clones, roughly 94% of them singletons, with around 5.4% in the top ten. Germline CDR1 MNHEY, CDR2 SMNVEV (reference sequence). The CDR3 is 15 residues long. The V and J ends lost 4 bases and 0 bases, in that order; junction bases with no gene match: 3. Sequencing input: blood. The chain links TRBV27 to TRBJ2-1; 7 bases line up with TRBD2. The TCR sequence derives from a man in his forties in good health. CDR3 in amino acids: CASSSGEGSYNEQFF. In DNA form, the CDR3 reads TGTGCCAGCAGTTCCGGGGAGGGCTCCTACAATGAGCAGTTCTTC.